This T cell receptor (beta chain) was captured in a study of OX40 agonist ivuxolimab in advanced cancers. V was pared by 2 bases and J by 8 bases, with 19 bases between. The CDR3 sequence is 15 residues long. In germline, CDR1 is SGHDN, CDR2 FVKESK. The data were produced by immunoSEQ multiplex PCR, yet TCRdb's version contains in-frame clones alone and is incomplete. The sample has some 110,000 clones; roughly 93% are singletons. Sample: CD4+ or CD8+ T cells sorted from blood, taken in a trial of the OX40 agonist ivuxolimab. The gene calls are TRBV14 and TRBJ2-7, with a tentative D call TRBD1 (5 bases). The TCR originated in an adult with an advanced solid tumor such as melanoma, head and neck, liver or kidney cancer. The CDR3 protein is CASSQQRQPPFKQYF. The DNA of the CDR3 is TGTGCCAGCAGCCAACAGAGACAGCCTCCCTTTAAGCAGTACTTC.